The clone carrying this TCR beta chain was observed many times. Together with thyroid ultrasound, orbital computed tomography, serum thyroxine and TRAb, clinical symptoms were used for diagnoses. Fresh peripheral blood, 10 ml, was the source of the PBMCs. Template material for amplifying TCR beta CDR3 regions consisted of RNA transcripts. The study used the HTBI primer set for a first-round RT-PCR of the TCR CDR3. TCRdb used MiXCR to reprocess the multiplex PCR reads, holding one entry per CDR3 protein. The sample yields about 380,000 distinct CDR3 sequences, approximately 14% seen once. These data belong to a study of T cells in Graves' hyperthyroidism and ophthalmopathy. CDR1 and CDR2 (germline): LGHDT, YNNKEL (reference sequence). V lost 3 bases and J lost 7, with 6 bases in between. This CDR3 region has 12 residues.

V usage is TRBV3-1 and J usage is TRBJ1-4; possible D gene TRBD1, 5 bases. The TCR originated in a woman aged 55-75 years with Graves' hyperthyroidism. The sequenced sample was blood. The chain's CDR3 is CASSHDSEKLFF. The CDR3 bases are TGTGCCAGCAGCCATGACAGTGAAAAACTGTTTTTT. Together with reference TRBV3-1 and TRBJ1-4, the CDR3 gives the full variable domain: DTAVSQTPKYLVTQMGNDKSIKCEQNLGHDTMYWYKQDSKKFLKIMFSYNNKELIINETVPNRFSPKSPDKAHLNLHINSLELGDSAVYFCASSHDSEKLFFGSGTQLSVL.